In this sample, the clone carrying this TCR beta chain turned up many times. Antigen specificity is unknown. This sample is drawn from a study of T cell repertoires in cytomegalovirus infection. Study-wide background: Indicated by public TCR beta signatures were CMV infection and matching HLA type. Study-wide points: Summed frequency of public TCR beta families distinguished CMV carriers with the relevant HLA. The ex vivo response showed dominance by HLA-C-restricted CMV-specific TCR beta clonotypes.

MiXCR was run by TCRdb on the reads, yielding one entry per CDR3 protein. The sample yields about 360,000 distinct CDR3 sequences, about a sixth seen once. The V gene's germline CDR1 is SEHNR and CDR2 FQNEAQ (reference sequence). Unmatched junction bases numbered 3, after V lost 2 bases and J lost 6 bases. The CDR3 totals 13 residues. This receptor was obtained from a human donor in good health (CMV status not recorded). Some clones in this sample may be carry-over from other donors' samples. V and J are TRBV7-9 and TRBJ2-7; 8 nucleotides agree with TRBD1. The sequenced sample was PBMCs. DNA for the CDR3: TGTGCCAGCAGCTTATCAGGGGGCATCGAGCAGTACTTC. Protein sequence: CASSLSGGIEQYF.